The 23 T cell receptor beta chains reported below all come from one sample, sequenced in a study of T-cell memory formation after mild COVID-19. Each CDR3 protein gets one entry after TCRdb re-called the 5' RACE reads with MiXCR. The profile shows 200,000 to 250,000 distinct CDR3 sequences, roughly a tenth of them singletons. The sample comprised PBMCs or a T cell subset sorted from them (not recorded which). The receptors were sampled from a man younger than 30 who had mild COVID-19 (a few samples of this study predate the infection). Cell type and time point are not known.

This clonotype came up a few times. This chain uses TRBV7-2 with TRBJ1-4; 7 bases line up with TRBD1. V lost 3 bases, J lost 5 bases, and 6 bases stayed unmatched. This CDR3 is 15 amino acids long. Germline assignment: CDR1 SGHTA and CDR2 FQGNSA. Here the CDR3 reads CASSLRRGGNEKLFF. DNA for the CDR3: TGTGCCAGCAGCTTGCGGAGAGGGGGCAATGAAAAACTGTTTTTT.

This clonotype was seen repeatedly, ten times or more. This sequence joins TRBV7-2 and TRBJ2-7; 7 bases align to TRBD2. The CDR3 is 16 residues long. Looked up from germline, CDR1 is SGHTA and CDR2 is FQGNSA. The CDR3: CASSLDSGFSSGSLTV. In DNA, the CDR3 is TGTGCCAGCAGCTTAGATAGTGGATTCTCTAGCGGCTCTCTCACAGTC.

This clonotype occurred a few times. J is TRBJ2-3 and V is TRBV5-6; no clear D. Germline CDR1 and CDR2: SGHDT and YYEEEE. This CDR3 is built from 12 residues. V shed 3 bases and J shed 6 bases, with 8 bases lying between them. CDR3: CASSSIVDTQYF. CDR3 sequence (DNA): TGTGCCAGCAGCTCCATAGTCGATACGCAGTATTTT.

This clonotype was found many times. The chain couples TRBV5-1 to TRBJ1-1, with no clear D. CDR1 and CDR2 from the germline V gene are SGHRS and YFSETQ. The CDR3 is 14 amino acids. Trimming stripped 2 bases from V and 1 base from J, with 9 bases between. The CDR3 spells CASSLLAGNTEAFF. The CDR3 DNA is TGCGCCAGCAGCTTACTGGCTGGGAACACTGAAGCTTTCTTT.

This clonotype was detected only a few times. CDR3 in amino acids: CASSRDRGFTGELFF. The CDR3 coding sequence is TGTGCCAGCAGCCGGGACAGGGGATTCACCGGGGAGCTGTTTTTT. V usage is TRBV7-2 and J usage is TRBJ2-2; TRBD1 matches 10 bases. The CDR3 extends over 15 amino acids. The V gene's germline CDR1 is SGHTA and CDR2 FQGNSA. V shed 5 bases and J 4 bases; nucleotides not matched to a gene: 4. The full variable domain, completed using reference TRBV7-2 and TRBJ2-2, is GAGVSQSPSNKVTEKGKDVELRCDPISGHTALYWYRQSLGQGLEFLIYFQGNSAPDKSGLPSDRFSAERTGGSVSTLTIQRTQQEDSAVYLCASSRDRGFTGELFFGEGSRLTVL.

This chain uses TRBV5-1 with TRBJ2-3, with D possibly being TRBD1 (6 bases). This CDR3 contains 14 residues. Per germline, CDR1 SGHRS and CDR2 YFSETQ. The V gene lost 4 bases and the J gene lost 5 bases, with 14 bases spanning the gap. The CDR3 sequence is CASSPERGKDTQYF. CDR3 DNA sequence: TGCGCCAGCAGCCCGGAAAGGGGGAAAGATACGCAGTATTTT. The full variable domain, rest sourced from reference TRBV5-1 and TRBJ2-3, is KAGVTQTPRYLIKTRGQQVTLSCSPISGHRSVSWYQQTPGQGLQFLFEYFSETQRNKGNFPGRFSGRQFSNSRSEMNVSTLELGDSALYLCASSPERGKDTQYFGPGTRLTVL.

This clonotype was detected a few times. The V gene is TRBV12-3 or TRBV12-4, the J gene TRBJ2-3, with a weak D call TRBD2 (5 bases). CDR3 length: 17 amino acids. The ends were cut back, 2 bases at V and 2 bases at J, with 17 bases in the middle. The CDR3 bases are TGTGCCAGCAGTTTAAAGTCCGGGATCGGAGTCACAGATACGCAGTATTTT. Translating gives CASSLKSGIGVTDTQYF.

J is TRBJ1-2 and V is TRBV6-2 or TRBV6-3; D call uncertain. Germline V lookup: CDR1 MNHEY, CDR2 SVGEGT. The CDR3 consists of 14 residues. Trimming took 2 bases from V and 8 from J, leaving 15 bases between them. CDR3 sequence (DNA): TGTGCCAGCAGTTACGCGGTCGCCTCGAGGGGCTACACCTTC. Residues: CASSYAVASRGYTF.

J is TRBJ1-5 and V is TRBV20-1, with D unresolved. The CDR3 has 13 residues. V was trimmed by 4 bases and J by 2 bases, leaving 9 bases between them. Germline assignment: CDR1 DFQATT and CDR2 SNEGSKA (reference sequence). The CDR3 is CSANPGGNQPQHF. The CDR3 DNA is TGCAGTGCTAACCCCGGGGGCAATCAGCCCCAGCATTTT.

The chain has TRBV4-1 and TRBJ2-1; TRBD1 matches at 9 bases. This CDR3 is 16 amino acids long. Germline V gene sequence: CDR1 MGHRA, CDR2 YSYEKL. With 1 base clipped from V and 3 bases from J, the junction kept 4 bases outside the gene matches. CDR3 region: CASSQGWDRVYNEQFF. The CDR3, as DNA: TGCGCCAGCAGCCAAGGATGGGACAGGGTCTACAATGAGCAGTTCTTC.

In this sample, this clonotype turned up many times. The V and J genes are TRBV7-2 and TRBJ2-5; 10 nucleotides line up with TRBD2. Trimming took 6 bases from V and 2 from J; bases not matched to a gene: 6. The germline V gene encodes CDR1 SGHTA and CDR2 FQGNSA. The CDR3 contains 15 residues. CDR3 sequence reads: CASSWSGGEQETQYF. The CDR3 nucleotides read TGTGCCAGCAGTTGGAGCGGGGGGGAGCAAGAGACCCAGTACTTC.

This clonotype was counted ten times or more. CDR3 in DNA: TGTGCCAGCAGGAAACAGGGTGCAAACTATGGCTACACCTTC. Residues: CASRKQGANYGYTF. This sequence joins TRBV7-2 and TRBJ1-2; maybe TRBD1 (6 bases). The CDR3 is 14 amino acids. The V gene lost 6 bases and the J gene lost 2 bases, with 13 bases spanning the gap. Germline V gene sequence: CDR1 SGHTA, CDR2 FQGNSA.

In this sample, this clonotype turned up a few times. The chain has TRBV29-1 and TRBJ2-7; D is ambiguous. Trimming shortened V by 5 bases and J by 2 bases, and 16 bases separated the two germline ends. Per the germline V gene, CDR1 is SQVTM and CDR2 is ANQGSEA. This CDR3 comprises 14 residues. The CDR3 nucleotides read TGCAGCGTTTTTTTGGGGTCGGCCGCCTACGAGCAGTACTTC. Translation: CSVFLGSAAYEQYF.

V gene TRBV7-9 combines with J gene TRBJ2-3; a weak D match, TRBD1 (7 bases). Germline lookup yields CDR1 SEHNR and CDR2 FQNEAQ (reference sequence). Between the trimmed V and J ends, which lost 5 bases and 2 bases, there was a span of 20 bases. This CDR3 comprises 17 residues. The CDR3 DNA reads TGTGCCAGCAGCCTCGAGGGGGCCGCGGGATTCACAGATACGCAGTATTTT. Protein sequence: CASSLEGAAGFTDTQYF.

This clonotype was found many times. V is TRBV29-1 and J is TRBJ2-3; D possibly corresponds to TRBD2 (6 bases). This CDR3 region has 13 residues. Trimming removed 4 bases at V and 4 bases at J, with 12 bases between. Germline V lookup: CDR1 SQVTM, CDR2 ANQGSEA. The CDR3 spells CSVAQGGPDTQYF. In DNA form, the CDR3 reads TGCAGCGTTGCCCAGGGAGGCCCAGATACGCAGTATTTT.

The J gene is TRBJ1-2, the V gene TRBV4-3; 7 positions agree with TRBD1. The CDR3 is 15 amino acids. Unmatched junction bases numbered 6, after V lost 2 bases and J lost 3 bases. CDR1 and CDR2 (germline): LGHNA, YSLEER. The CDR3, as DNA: TGCGCCAGCAGCCAATTGACAGGGAATGACTATGGCTACACCTTC. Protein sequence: CASSQLTGNDYGYTF.

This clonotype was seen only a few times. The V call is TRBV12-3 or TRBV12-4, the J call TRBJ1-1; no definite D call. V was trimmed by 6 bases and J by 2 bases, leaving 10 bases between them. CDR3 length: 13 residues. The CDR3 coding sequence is TGTGCCAGCAGACTAAGGGTAAACACTGAAGCTTTCTTT. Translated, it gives CASRLRVNTEAFF.

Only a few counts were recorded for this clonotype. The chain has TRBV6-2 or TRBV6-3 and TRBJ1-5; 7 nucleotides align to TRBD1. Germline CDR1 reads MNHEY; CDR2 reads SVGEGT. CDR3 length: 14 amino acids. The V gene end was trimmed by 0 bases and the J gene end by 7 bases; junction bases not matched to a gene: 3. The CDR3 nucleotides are TGTGCCAGCAGTTACTCTAACAGGGGACAGCCCCAGCATTTT. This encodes CASSYSNRGQPQHF.

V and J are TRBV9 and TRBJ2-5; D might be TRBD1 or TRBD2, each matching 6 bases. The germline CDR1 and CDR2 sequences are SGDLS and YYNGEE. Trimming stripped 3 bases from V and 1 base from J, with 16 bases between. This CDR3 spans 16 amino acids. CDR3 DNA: TGTGCCAGCAGCGCGGGCGACACGGGGGCCCAAGAGACCCAGTACTTC. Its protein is CASSAGDTGAQETQYF.

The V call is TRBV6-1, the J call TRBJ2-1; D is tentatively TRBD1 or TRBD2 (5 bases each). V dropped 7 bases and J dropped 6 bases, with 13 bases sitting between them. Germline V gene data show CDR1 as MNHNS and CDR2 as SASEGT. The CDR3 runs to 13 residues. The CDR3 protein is CASTPGQGNEQFF. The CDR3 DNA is TGTGCCAGCACCCCGGGGCAGGGCAATGAGCAGTTCTTC.

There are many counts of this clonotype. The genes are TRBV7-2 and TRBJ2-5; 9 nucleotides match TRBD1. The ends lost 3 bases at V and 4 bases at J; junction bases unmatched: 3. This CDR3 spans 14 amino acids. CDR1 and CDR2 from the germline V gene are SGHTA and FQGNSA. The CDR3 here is CASSFGQGRETQYF. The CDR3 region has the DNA TGTGCCAGCAGCTTCGGACAGGGGCGAGAGACCCAGTACTTC.

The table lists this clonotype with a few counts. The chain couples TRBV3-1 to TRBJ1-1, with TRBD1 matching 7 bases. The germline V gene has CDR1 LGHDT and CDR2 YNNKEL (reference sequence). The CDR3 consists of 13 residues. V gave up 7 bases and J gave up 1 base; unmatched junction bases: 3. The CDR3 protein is CASTGTANTEAFF. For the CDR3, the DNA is TGTGCCAGCACTGGGACAGCGAACACTGAAGCTTTCTTT. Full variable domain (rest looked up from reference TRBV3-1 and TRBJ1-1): DTAVSQTPKYLVTQMGNDKSIKCEQNLGHDTMYWYKQDSKKFLKIMFSYNNKELIINETVPNRFSPKSPDKAHLNLHINSLELGDSAVYFCASTGTANTEAFFGQGTRLTVV.

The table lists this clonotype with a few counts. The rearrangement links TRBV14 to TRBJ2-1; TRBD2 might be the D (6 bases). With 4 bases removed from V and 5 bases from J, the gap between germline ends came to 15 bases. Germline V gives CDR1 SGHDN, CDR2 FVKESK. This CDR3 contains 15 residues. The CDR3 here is CASSPPRRGDNEQFF. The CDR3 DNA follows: TGTGCCAGCAGCCCCCCCCGGCGGGGAGACAATGAGCAGTTCTTC.